This is a list of T cell receptor beta chains from one sample in a study of regulatory T cells in long-lasting Graves disease. TCRdb recomputed calls from the multiplex PCR reads with MiXCR, one row per CDR3 protein. The sample yields 580,000 or so distinct CDR3 sequences, 15% to 20% seen once. This sample also belongs to another study, concerning T cells in Graves' hyperthyroidism and ophthalmopathy.

The sample here was peripheral blood mononuclear cells (PBMCs), taken at new diagnosis, from a patient treated with antithyroid drugs. These receptors were collected from a man younger than 35 with Graves disease. The CDR3 runs from the conserved cysteine through the conserved F or W. A D gene is named only where the DNA matches it firmly. Some rows mark clone size as missing; the rest say once, few, many or name a class of expanded clone.

CDR3: CASSQDSTELYEQYF; DNA: TGTGCCAGCAGCCAAGATTCGACAGAGCTCTACGAGCAGTACTTC; J: TRBJ2-7; V: TRBV14; size: -; D: -
CDR3: CASSYSRDRTQYF; DNA: TGTGCCAGCAGTTACTCCAGGGATAGAACGCAGTATTTT; J: TRBJ2-3; V: TRBV6-5; size: many; D: -
CDR3: CATRRGGGNTIYF; DNA: TGTGCCACCAGGAGGGGAGGAGGAAACACCATATATTTT; J: TRBJ1-3; V: TRBV12-3/TRBV12-4; size: few; D: -
CDR3: CASRITGAGANVLTF; DNA: TGTGCCAGCAGAATTACAGGGGCTGGGGCCAACGTCCTGACTTTC; J: TRBJ2-6; V: TRBV28; size: many; D: TRBD1
CDR3: CASSPPLVGADLYNEQFF; DNA: TGTGCCAGCAGCCCTCCCCTTGTGGGGGCGGACCTCTACAATGAGCAGTTCTTC; J: TRBJ2-1; V: TRBV7-6; size: few; D: -
CDR3: CASSVGGGSYNSPLHF; DNA: TGTGCCAGCAGCGTCGGAGGGGGCTCCTATAATTCACCCCTCCACTTT; J: TRBJ1-6; V: TRBV27; size: many; D: -
CDR3: CSATRGGRGVHEQYF; DNA: TGCAGTGCTACTCGGGGGGGCAGGGGAGTCCACGAGCAGTACTTC; J: TRBJ2-7; V: TRBV20-1; size: many; D: TRBD2
CDR3: CAISDSSYEQYF; DNA: TGTGCCATCAGTGACTCCTCCTACGAGCAGTACTTC; J: TRBJ2-7; V: TRBV10-3; size: many; D: -
CDR3: CASSSEGQGELFF; DNA: TGCGCCAGCAGCTCGGAAGGACAGGGGGAGCTGTTTTTT; J: TRBJ2-2; V: TRBV5-1; size: many; D: -
CDR3: CSVESGTIASGRQTSTDTQYF; DNA: TGCAGCGTTGAATCAGGGACTATCGCCAGCGGGAGGCAAACTAGCACAGATACGCAGTATTTT; J: TRBJ2-3; V: TRBV29-1; size: few; D: TRBD2
CDR3: CASTETGGTDTQYF; DNA: TGCGCCAGCACTGAAACAGGGGGCACAGATACGCAGTATTTT; J: TRBJ2-3; V: TRBV5-1; size: -; D: TRBD1
CDR3: CSARVPGTNNQPQHF; DNA: TGCAGTGCTAGAGTACCCGGAACAAACAATCAGCCCCAGCATTTT; J: TRBJ1-5; V: TRBV20-1; size: -; D: -
CDR3: CSAMADPTDTQYF; DNA: TGCAGTGCTATGGCGGACCCCACAGATACGCAGTATTTT; J: TRBJ2-3; V: TRBV20-1; size: many; D: -
CDR3: CASSIFSARQETQYF; DNA: TGTGCCAGTAGTATATTTAGCGCGAGACAAGAGACCCAGTACTTC; J: TRBJ2-5; V: TRBV19; size: few; D: -
CDR3: CASSFLSSNEKLFF; DNA: TGTGCCAGCAGTTTTCTTAGTTCTAATGAAAAACTGTTTTTT; J: TRBJ1-4; V: TRBV12-3/TRBV12-4; size: many; D: -
CDR3: CASSQPRGSSEAVF; DNA: TGTGCCAGCAGCCAACCGCGGGGATCTAGCGAGGCGGTCTTC; J: TRBJ2-7; V: TRBV4-2; size: -; D: -
CDR3: CASRSGGSSNQPQHF; DNA: TGTGCCAGCAGGTCAGGGGGCTCGAGCAATCAGCCCCAGCATTTT; J: TRBJ1-5; V: TRBV12-3/TRBV12-4; size: many; D: TRBD1
CDR3: CASSPSGSGANVLTF; DNA: TGTGCCAGCAGTCCCAGCGGGTCCGGGGCCAACGTCCTGACTTTC; J: TRBJ2-6; V: TRBV2; size: -; D: -
CDR3: CSARDGTSYTQYF; DNA: TGCAGTGCTAGAGACGGGACAAGCTATACGCAGTATTTT; J: TRBJ2-3; V: TRBV20-1; size: few; D: -
CDR3: CASSLGGRASDEQFF; DNA: TGTGCCAGCAGCTTAGGCGGGAGGGCCTCCGATGAGCAGTTCTTC; J: TRBJ2-1; V: TRBV13; size: -; D: TRBD2
CDR3: CASSRDSYYEQYF; DNA: TGTGCCAGCAGCCGGGACAGCTACTACGAGCAGTACTTC; J: TRBJ2-7; V: TRBV2; size: many; D: TRBD1
CDR3: CASSTERSERLSEQYF; DNA: TGTGCCAGCAGCACTGAGCGCTCCGAACGCCTCTCCGAGCAGTACTTC; J: TRBJ2-7; V: TRBV7-6; size: many; D: -
CDR3: CASKPLLAAYGYTF; DNA: TGTGCCAGCAAACCGCTCCTCGCCGCCTATGGCTACACCTTC; J: TRBJ1-2; V: TRBV6-1; size: many; D: -
CDR3: CASSLQTSGETQYF; DNA: TGCGCCAGCAGCTTACAAACTAGCGGTGAGACCCAGTACTTC; J: TRBJ2-5; V: TRBV5-1; size: many; D: TRBD2
CDR3: CASTRTGGYLGYTF; DNA: TGTGCCAGCACTCGGACAGGGGGCTATTTAGGCTACACCTTC; J: TRBJ1-2; V: TRBV9; size: few; D: TRBD1
CDR3: CASSSGQGQLGNTIYF; DNA: TGTGCCAGCTCGTCGGGACAGGGGCAATTGGGAAACACCATATATTTT; J: TRBJ1-3; V: TRBV18; size: few; D: TRBD1
CDR3: CSARGTDFYNEQFF; DNA: TGCAGTGCTAGGGGGACAGATTTCTACAATGAGCAGTTCTTC; J: TRBJ2-1; V: TRBV20-1; size: few; D: TRBD1
CDR3: CASSPTSEPYNEQFF; DNA: TGTGCCAGCAGCCCCACTAGCGAACCCTACAATGAGCAGTTCTTC; J: TRBJ2-1; V: TRBV7-3; size: once; D: TRBD2
CDR3: CSVRRDRSSYEQYF; DNA: TGCAGCGTACGTCGGGATAGGAGCTCCTACGAGCAGTACTTC; J: TRBJ2-7; V: TRBV29-1; size: many; D: -
CDR3: CASTKSPLGYTDTQYF; DNA: TGCGCCAGCACCAAATCCCCACTCGGGTACACAGATACGCAGTATTTT; J: TRBJ2-3; V: TRBV5-1; size: many; D: -
CDR3: CASSEQGYTEAFF; DNA: TGTGCCAGCAGCGAACAGGGCTACACTGAAGCTTTCTTT; J: TRBJ1-1; V: TRBV9; size: few; D: -
CDR3: CASSWDRARETQYF; DNA: TGCGCCAGCAGCTGGGACAGGGCGAGGGAGACCCAGTACTTC; J: TRBJ2-5; V: TRBV5-1; size: -; D: TRBD1